This T cell receptor (beta chain) was documented in a study of T cells expressing NK-cell markers. Turning to the study itself: Within the sequenced cohort of eight donors, seven exhibited HCMV seropositivity and one was seronegative. Whole-study findings and limits: Several donors' CD3+CD56-NKG2C+ cells were dominated by the same clonotypes.

There are 13 residues in the CDR3. CDR1 is DFQATT and CDR2 is SNEGSKA in the germline V gene (reference sequence). The cDNA for TCR beta came from 5'RACE template switching with UMIs. TCRdb derives one entry per CDR3 protein from the 5' RACE reads, leaving out DNA. The sample has under 200,000 distinct CDR3 sequences. On this clonotype: The antigen remains unidentified.

The specimen was blood T cells: a sorted CD56 or NKG2C T cell subset, CD4+ or CD8+ T cells, or bulk PBMC T cells (not recorded which). V and J are TRBV20-1 and TRBJ1-5; the D call from TCRdb, TRBD1, cannot be confirmed without DNA. The sequence was obtained from a woman aged 18 to 75 in good health. This CDR3 is CSASGQGPQPQHF.